This TCR beta chain originates from a study of cytomegalovirus exposure and HLA in healthy donors. Despite likely unrecorded immune exposures, the donors were nominally healthy at the time of sampling. The PCR used 60 Vbeta and 13 Jbeta primers. The data were produced by immunoSEQ multiplex PCR, yet TCRdb's version contains in-frame clones alone and is incomplete. The repertoire holds 100,000 to 150,000 clones, with approximately 78% as singletons. Sequenced sample: PBMCs. The clonotype comes from a woman in her thirties in good health and CMV-seronegative.

CDR3 loop: CASSLAGGEDMNTEAFF. In nucleotides, the CDR3 is TGCGCCAGCAGCTTAGCGGGGGGTGAAGATATGAACACTGAAGCTTTCTTT. The chain links TRBV5-1 to TRBJ1-1, with D tentatively TRBD1 (5 bases). Trimming took off 2 bases at V and 0 bases at J, with 17 bases between the two ends. Germline V gives CDR1 SGHRS, CDR2 YFSETQ. CDR3 length: 17 amino acids.